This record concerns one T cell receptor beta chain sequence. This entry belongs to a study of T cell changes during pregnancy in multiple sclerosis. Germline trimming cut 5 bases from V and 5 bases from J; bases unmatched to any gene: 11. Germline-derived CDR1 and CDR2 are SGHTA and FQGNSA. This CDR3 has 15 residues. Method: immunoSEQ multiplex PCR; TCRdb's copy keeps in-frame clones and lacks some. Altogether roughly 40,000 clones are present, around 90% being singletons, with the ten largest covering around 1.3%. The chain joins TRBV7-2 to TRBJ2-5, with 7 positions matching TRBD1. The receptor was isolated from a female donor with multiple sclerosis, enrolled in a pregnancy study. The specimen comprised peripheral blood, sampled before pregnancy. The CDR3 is CASSRQTGDWETQYF. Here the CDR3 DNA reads TGTGCCAGCAGCCGACAAACAGGGGATTGGGAGACCCAGTACTTC.